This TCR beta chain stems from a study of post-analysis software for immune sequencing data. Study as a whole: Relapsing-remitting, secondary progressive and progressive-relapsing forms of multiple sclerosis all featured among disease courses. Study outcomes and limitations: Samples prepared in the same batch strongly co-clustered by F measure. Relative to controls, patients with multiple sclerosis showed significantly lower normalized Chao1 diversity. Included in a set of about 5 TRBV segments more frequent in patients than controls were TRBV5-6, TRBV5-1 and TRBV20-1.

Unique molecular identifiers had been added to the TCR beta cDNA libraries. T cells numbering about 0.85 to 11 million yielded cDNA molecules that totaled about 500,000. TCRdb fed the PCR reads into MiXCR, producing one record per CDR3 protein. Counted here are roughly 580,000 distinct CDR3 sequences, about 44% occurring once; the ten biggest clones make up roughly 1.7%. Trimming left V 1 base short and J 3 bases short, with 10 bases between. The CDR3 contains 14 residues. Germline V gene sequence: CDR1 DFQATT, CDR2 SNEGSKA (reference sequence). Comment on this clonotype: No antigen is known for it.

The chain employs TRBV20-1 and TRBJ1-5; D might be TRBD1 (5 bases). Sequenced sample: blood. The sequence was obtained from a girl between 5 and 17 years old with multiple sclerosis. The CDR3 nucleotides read TGCAGTGCTAGAGGGGACGGTCACAATCAGCCCCAGCATTTT. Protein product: CSARGDGHNQPQHF.